This TCR beta chain was recorded in a study of PD-1 blockade in classical Hodgkin lymphoma. A few counts support this clone. In every patient, relapse followed autologous stem cell transplantation, while exposure to brentuximab vedotin differed. CDR3 length equals 15 residues. After removal of 5 bases from V and 8 bases from J, the junction contained 8 bases not matched to a gene. Germline loops: CDR1 ENHRY, CDR2 SYGVKD. The repertoire was sequenced with immunoSEQ multiplex PCR; TCRdb's copy has only in-frame clones and lacks some. Found here are around 46,000 clones, about three quarters of them singletons; the top ten hold around 22%.

The chain carries TRBV10-3 and TRBJ2-1; 11 positions match TRBD2. The receptor's source is a human donor with classical Hodgkin lymphoma. The starting material was peripheral blood mononuclear cells (PBMCs), obtained before the second cycle of nivolumab. The CDR3 loop reads CAISRTSGSRDEQFF. The CDR3 nucleotides read TGTGCCATCAGTAGAACTAGCGGGAGTAGGGATGAGCAGTTCTTC.